A selection of T cell receptor beta chains follows, all from one sample in a study of blood T cells in healthy people across ages. TCRdb used MiXCR to reprocess the 5' RACE reads, holding one entry per CDR3 protein. This sample has nearly 800,000 distinct CDR3 sequences, with 20% to 25% found just once. These sequences were also reported in another study, on T cells of mothers and their children.

The source material was blood. The receptors were sampled from a boy under 18 in good health. CDR3s include the opening cysteine and the closing phenylalanine or tryptophan.

length: 14; J: TRBJ2-5; V: TRBV4-3; CDR3: CASSQTHRAGTQYF
length: 14; J: TRBJ2-1; V: TRBV2; CDR3: CASSLTSGTDEQFF
length: 12; J: TRBJ1-1; V: TRBV20-1; CDR3: CSAVGGSTEAFF
length: 13; J: TRBJ1-2; V: TRBV10-3; CDR3: CAIRDRNPDGYTF
length: 15; J: TRBJ2-7; V: TRBV7-9; CDR3: CASSLGQAASYEQYF
length: 13; J: TRBJ2-1; V: TRBV29-1; CDR3: CSGRQGPYNEQFF
length: 14; J: TRBJ1-2; V: TRBV7-2; CDR3: CASSLFSVGYGYTF
length: 16; J: TRBJ2-7; V: TRBV25-1; CDR3: CASSDGLGAFIREQYF
length: 14; J: TRBJ2-1; V: TRBV24-1; CDR3: CATSDHREYNEQFF
length: 15; J: .; V: TRBV7-2; CDR3: CASSLVAGGRQTQYF
length: 12; J: TRBJ2-3; V: TRBV9; CDR3: CASSVEGAMQYF
length: 15; J: .; V: TRBV7-9; CDR3: CASSYPGQGMDEQFF
length: 11; J: TRBJ1-2; V: TRBV4-2; CDR3: CASSPRRNYTF
length: 17; J: .; V: TRBV20-1; CDR3: CSAGGQIHSLFTYEQYF
length: 11; J: TRBJ1-2; V: TRBV29-1; CDR3: CSVPREGGYTF
length: 15; J: .; V: TRBV10-3; CDR3: CAISESDRVTHEQYF
length: 14; J: TRBJ1-2; V: TRBV7-9; CDR3: CASSLDEGNYGYTF
length: 10; J: .; V: TRBV29-1; CDR3: CSVYENEQFF
length: 15; J: TRBJ1-4; V: TRBV7-2; CDR3: CASSFVGGSNEKLFF
length: 17; J: TRBJ1-3; V: TRBV7-9; CDR3: CASSLGSNPSSGNTIYF
length: 13; J: TRBJ2-1; V: TRBV20-1; CDR3: CSADWAVYNEQFF
length: 16; J: TRBJ1-2; V: TRBV2; CDR3: CANLYDRKPTNYGYTF
length: 11; J: TRBJ2-1; V: TRBV24-1; CDR3: CATRGPNEQFF
length: 14; J: .; V: TRBV7-2; CDR3: CASSPQAGAGEQYF
length: 13; J: .; V: TRBV6-6; CDR3: CASRPPTMTEQYF
length: 15; J: TRBJ2-7; V: TRBV6-5; CDR3: CASSSALGTGVEQYF
length: 15; J: TRBJ1-5; V: TRBV7-2; CDR3: CASSSGDSGNQPQHF
length: 15; J: TRBJ2-2; V: TRBV5-5; CDR3: CASTITSENTGELFF
length: 16; J: TRBJ2-7; V: TRBV16; CDR3: CASSEAPPTGGYEQYF
length: 14; J: TRBJ2-1; V: TRBV5-1; CDR3: CASRLTSGSNEQFF
length: 16; J: TRBJ2-5; V: TRBV7-6; CDR3: CASSLGFRAPQETQYF
length: 13; J: TRBJ1-2; V: TRBV7-8; CDR3: CASSPGFGEGYTF
length: 12; J: .; V: TRBV2; CDR3: CASSKIGYEQYF
length: 13; J: TRBJ2-7; V: TRBV6-6; CDR3: CASSYGRVYEQYF
length: 15; J: TRBJ2-5; V: TRBV19; CDR3: CASSTAQRGGETQYF
length: 10; J: TRBJ2-7; V: TRBV6-1; CDR3: CASSGTKQYF
length: 18; J: TRBJ2-3; V: TRBV7-2; CDR3: CASSSPRLDVFAPDTQYF
length: 14; J: TRBJ2-1; V: TRBV29-1; CDR3: CSVRGGRQDNEQFF
length: 13; J: TRBJ2-7; V: TRBV5-1; CDR3: CASSFTGAHEQYF
length: 16; J: TRBJ1-2; V: TRBV7-9; CDR3: CASSLAPGTVNYGYTF
length: 14; J: TRBJ1-4; V: TRBV12-3/TRBV12-4; CDR3: CASSFSRPNEKLFF